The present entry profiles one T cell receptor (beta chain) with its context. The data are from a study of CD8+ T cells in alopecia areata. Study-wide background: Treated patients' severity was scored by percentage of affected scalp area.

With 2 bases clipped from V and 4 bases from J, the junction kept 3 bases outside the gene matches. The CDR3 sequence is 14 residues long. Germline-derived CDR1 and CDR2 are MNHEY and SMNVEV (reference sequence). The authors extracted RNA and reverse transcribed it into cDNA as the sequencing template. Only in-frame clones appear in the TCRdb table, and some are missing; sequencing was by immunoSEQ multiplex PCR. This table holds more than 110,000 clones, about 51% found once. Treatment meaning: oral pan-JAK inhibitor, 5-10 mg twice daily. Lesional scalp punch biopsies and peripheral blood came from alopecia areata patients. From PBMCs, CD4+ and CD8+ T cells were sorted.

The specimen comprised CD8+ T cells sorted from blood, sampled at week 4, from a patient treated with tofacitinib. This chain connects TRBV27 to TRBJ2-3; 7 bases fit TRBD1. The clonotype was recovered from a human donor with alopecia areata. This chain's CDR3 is CASSLDREPDTQYF. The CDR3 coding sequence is TGTGCCAGCAGTTTAGACAGGGAGCCAGATACGCAGTATTTT.